This T cell receptor beta chain was obtained from a study of control samples from healthy donors and cancer patients. V lost 3 bases to trimming and J lost 1 base; unmatched junction nucleotides: 2. Per the germline V gene, CDR1 is KGHSH and CDR2 is LQKENI. The CDR3 sequence is 14 residues long. The table came from immunoSEQ multiplex PCR; TCRdb's copy has only in-frame clones and leaves some out. The top ten hold roughly 3.5% of the sample, which has roughly 120,000 clones, roughly 90% seen once. This clonotype was obtained from a woman aged 55-69 years with lung cancer. Sequenced input: PBMCs. The gene calls are TRBV18 and TRBJ2-5, with TRBD1 matching over 7 bases. DNA for the CDR3: TGTGCCAGCTCACCCGACAGGGTCCAAGAGACCCAGTACTTC. This gives the protein CASSPDRVQETQYF.